What follows are 7 T cell receptor beta chains derived from one specimen sequenced in a study of blood T cell repertoires in COVID-19. Libraries were prepared by immunoSEQ multiplex PCR; TCRdb keeps only in-frame clonotypes and omits some of them. The sample has approximately 280,000 clones, approximately 84% seen once; the top ten hold 1.4% to 1.5%. Sequenced: peripheral blood. These receptors were taken from a human donor with COVID-19, enrolled during active disease. The donor label of this sample is uncertain.

The chain links TRBV3-1 (or the pseudogene TRBV3-2) to TRBJ2-6, with 7 bases that match TRBD2. V dropped 0 bases and J dropped 3; count of bases not matched to a gene: 8. Germline lookup yields CDR1 LGHDT and CDR2 YNNKEL (reference sequence). The CDR3 sequence is 18 residues long. CDR3 protein: CASSQEGAGICGANVLTF. The DNA of the CDR3 is TGTGCCAGCAGCCAAGAAGGAGCGGGGATATGTGGGGCCAACGTCCTGACTTTC.

The V call is TRBV3-1 (or the pseudogene TRBV3-2), the J call TRBJ2-1, with unresolved D. The CDR3 has 13 residues. The V gene's germline CDR1 is LGHDT and CDR2 YNNKEL (reference sequence). V lost 1 base to trimming and J lost 8 bases, with 9 bases between them. The CDR3 region is CASSQGAQHEQFF. In DNA, the CDR3 is TGTGCCAGCAGCCAAGGGGCGCAGCATGAGCAGTTCTTC.

V is TRBV27 and J is TRBJ2-1; D remains unclear. V lost 3 bases, J lost 7 bases, and 16 bases lay in between. CDR1 and CDR2 (germline): MNHEY, SMNVEV (reference sequence). This CDR3 contains 15 residues. CDR3: CASSFGGITENEQFF. For the CDR3, the DNA is TGTGCCAGCAGTTTCGGCGGAATCACGGAGAATGAGCAGTTCTTC.

The rearrangement uses TRBV6-5 and TRBJ2-7, with TRBD1 as a possible D gene (5 bases). The CDR3 is made up of 13 amino acids. CDR1 is MNHEY and CDR2 is SVGAGI in the germline V gene. Trimming removed 6 bases from V and 5 bases from J, with 14 bases in between. The chain's CDR3 is CASRGRVLDEQYF. In DNA form, the CDR3 reads TGTGCCAGCAGAGGCAGGGTCCTGGACGAGCAGTACTTC.

The rearrangement links TRBV7-9 to TRBJ1-5, with 8 bases matching TRBD1. The CDR3 runs 14 residues. After removal of 4 bases from V and 8 bases from J, the junction contained 7 bases not matched to a gene. The germline gives CDR1 SEHNR, CDR2 FQNEAQ (reference sequence). CDR3 sequence (DNA): TGTGCCAGCAGCTCAGACAGGGGTGGGAAGCCCCAGCATTTT. Protein sequence: CASSSDRGGKPQHF.

The J gene is TRBJ2-5, the V gene TRBV10-3; 9 bases map to TRBD2. Germline lookup yields CDR1 ENHRY and CDR2 SYGVKD. The CDR3 contains 14 residues. The V gene end was trimmed by 2 bases and the J gene end by 4 bases; junction bases not matched to a gene: 2. Here the CDR3 reads CAISEAGGGETQYF. In nucleotides, the CDR3 is TGTGCCATCAGTGAGGCGGGAGGGGGAGAGACCCAGTACTTC.

The V and J genes are TRBV7-9 and TRBJ2-2; tentative D call: TRBD2 (6 bases). CDR3 length: 15 residues. The germline CDR1 and CDR2 sequences are SEHNR and FQNEAQ (reference sequence). V was clipped by 1 base and J by 1 base, with 7 bases between them. The CDR3 is CASSLGAGNTGELFF. The CDR3 coding sequence is TGTGCCAGCAGCTTAGGAGCGGGGAACACCGGGGAGCTGTTTTTT.